Given below is one TCR beta chain in context. Its target is not known. The CDR3 has 17 amino acids. TCRdb's table, derived via immunoSEQ multiplex PCR, lists solely in-frame clones and lacks some. This sample has tens of thousands of clones; 82% occur once, and the top ten carry roughly 15%. This entry belongs to a study of Ad26.COV2.S vaccination and SARS-CoV-2 variants. General study points: Measurement of non-spike TCR breadth gave similar results in vaccine and placebo recipients. Breadth and depth estimates from TCRs may understate total T cell responses.

The specimen was peripheral blood, collected after recovery from COVID-19. The TCR comes from a human donor who had recovered from COVID-19. The rearrangement links TRBV12-2 to TRBJ2-1; the table calls TRBD1, which could not be checked here. TRBV12-2 is a recognized pseudogene. CDR3 bases: TGTGCAAGTCGCTTATCAAGTAGGGACAGGCCTTACAATGAGCAGTTCTTC. This gives the protein CASRLSSRDRPYNEQFF.